Shown below are 23 T cell receptor beta chains from a single sample sequenced in a study of blood T cell repertoires in COVID-19. Repertoires were generated with immunoSEQ multiplex PCR, while TCRdb's copy carries only in-frame clones and drops some. The sample yields approximately 90,000 clones, 80% to 90% seen once. Material for sequencing was peripheral blood. The receptors come from a man at least 80 years old with active or convalescent COVID-19.

The gene calls are TRBV7-3 and TRBJ2-1; 11 positions match TRBD2. J was trimmed by 4 bases and V by 5 bases; bases with no gene match: 7. The CDR3 is made up of 16 amino acids. Germline CDR1 reads SGHTA; CDR2 reads FQGTGA. The CDR3 here is CASSPGTSGPYNEQFF. The CDR3 DNA reads TGTGCCAGCAGCCCCGGGACTAGCGGCCCATACAATGAGCAGTTCTTC. Full variable domain (missing parts from reference TRBV7-3 and TRBJ2-1): GAGVSQTPSNKVTEKGKYVELRCDPISGHTALYWYRQSLGQGPEFLIYFQGTGAADDSGLPNDRFFAVRPEGSVSTLKIQRTERGDSAVYLCASSPGTSGPYNEQFFGPGTRLTVL.

The chain links TRBV9 to TRBJ2-1; D possibly corresponds to TRBD2 (5 bases). Germline CDR1 SGDLS, CDR2 YYNGEE. The CDR3 is 18 amino acids. Between the trimmed V and J ends, which lost 2 bases and 1 base, there was a span of 19 bases. The CDR3 DNA is TGTGCCAGCAGCGTGAAAGAGCACCCGGGAAATTCCTACAATGAGCAGTTCTTC. It codes for CASSVKEHPGNSYNEQFF.

The chain carries TRBV7-9 and TRBJ1-2, with TRBD1 as a possible D gene (6 bases). The CDR3 runs to 13 residues. V lost 3 bases to trimming and J lost 7 bases, with 12 bases between them. CDR1 and CDR2 from the germline V gene are SEHNR and FQNEAQ (reference sequence). The CDR3 region is CASSFPGAFGYTF. The CDR3 coding sequence is TGTGCCAGCAGCTTTCCAGGGGCGTTTGGCTACACCTTC.

The chain has TRBV28 and TRBJ2-7, with 7 bases that match TRBD1. The ends lost 3 bases at V and 0 bases at J; junction bases unmatched: 8. Germline V CDR1 and CDR2: MDHEN, SYDVKM. The CDR3 runs 16 residues. The CDR3 is CASSFQGGLGSYEQYF. DNA for the CDR3: TGTGCCAGCAGTTTCCAAGGGGGCTTGGGCTCCTACGAGCAGTACTTC.

This clone was counted a single time. The chain uses TRBV3-1 (or the pseudogene TRBV3-2) and TRBJ2-1; tentative D call: TRBD1 (5 bases). CDR3 length: 16 residues. V lost 3 bases to trimming and J lost 0 bases, with 12 bases between them. Per the germline V gene, CDR1 is LGHDT and CDR2 is YNNKEL (reference sequence). The CDR3 bases are TGTGCCAGCAGCCAGGGAAGGGGCGCCTCCTACAATGAGCAGTTCTTC. This gives the protein CASSQGRGASYNEQFF.

V gene TRBV4-3 combines with J gene TRBJ1-1; D is undetermined. Germline CDR1 LGHNA, CDR2 YSLEER. The CDR3 has 13 residues. V was trimmed by 0 bases and J by 2 bases, leaving 4 bases between them. The CDR3 reads CASSQDGNTEAFF. The CDR3 coding sequence is TGCGCCAGCAGCCAAGATGGCAACACTGAAGCTTTCTTT.

The rearrangement joins TRBV19 to TRBJ1-1; 8 bases line up with TRBD1. Germline V CDR1 and CDR2: LNHDA, SQIVND (reference sequence). The junction had 8 bases not matched to a gene; V was cut back by 6 bases and J by 2 bases. The CDR3 extends over 15 amino acids. CDR3 bases: TGTGCCAGTAGAAAGGGGCAGGGGGCTAACACTGAAGCTTTCTTT. Encoded protein: CASRKGQGANTEAFF.

This chain uses TRBV23-1 with TRBJ2-2, with D possibly TRBD1 on 5 matching bases. TRBV23-1 is marked as an open reading frame, function uncertain. The CDR3 covers 14 residues. Trimming removed 3 bases at V and 5 bases at J, with 10 bases between. CDR3: CASSHRELTGELFF. CDR3 DNA sequence: TGCGCCAGCAGTCACAGGGAATTGACCGGGGAGCTGTTTTTT.

This clone was observed a single time. The rearrangement joins TRBV5-5 to TRBJ2-7; 8 nucleotides agree with TRBD2. Germline trimming cut 4 bases from V and 1 base from J; bases unmatched to any gene: 10. This CDR3 has 16 amino acids. Germline V gives CDR1 SGHKS, CDR2 YYEKEE (reference sequence). The CDR3 DNA follows: TGTGCCAGCAGCCTTTCCGAACTAGCGGCTTCCTACGAGCAGTACTTC. Translating it yields CASSLSELAASYEQYF.

The chain is built from TRBV6-5 and TRBJ2-7; 8 nucleotides line up with TRBD1. The germline V gene has CDR1 MNHEY and CDR2 SVGAGI. The CDR3 sequence is 15 residues long. V trimming: 6 bases; J trimming: 1 base; junction bases outside the gene matches: 8. The CDR3 sequence is CASRAPGTGSYEQYF. The CDR3 DNA sequence: TGTGCCAGCAGGGCACCCGGGACAGGATCCTACGAGCAGTACTTC.

The V and J genes are TRBV18 and TRBJ1-5, with D maybe TRBD1 (5 bases). V was clipped by 2 bases and J by 7 bases, with 9 bases between them. The V gene's germline CDR1 is KGHSH and CDR2 LQKENI. CDR3 size: 13 residues. The DNA for the CDR3 is TGTGCCAGCTCACCAGCGGCAGGGCAGCCCCAGCATTTT. Encoded protein: CASSPAAGQPQHF.

V usage is TRBV5-1 and J usage is TRBJ2-5; D may be TRBD1 (6 bases). The germline CDR1 and CDR2 sequences are SGHRS and YFSETQ. Trimming took off 0 bases at V and 2 bases at J, with 11 bases between the two ends. The CDR3 extends over 15 amino acids. The CDR3: CASSLAGTNQETQYF. The CDR3 bases are TGCGCCAGCAGCTTGGCCGGGACAAATCAAGAGACCCAGTACTTC.

The chain joins TRBV6-2 or TRBV6-3 to TRBJ2-4; 10 bases are shared with TRBD2. Germline-derived CDR1 and CDR2 are MNHEY and SVGEGT. V shed 5 bases and J 2 bases; nucleotides not matched to a gene: 9. There are 17 residues in the CDR3. The CDR3 nucleotides are TGTGCCAGCAGTCCCCCCGGGACTAGCGTTCCCAAAAACATTCAGTACTTC. Translation gives CASSPPGTSVPKNIQYF.

This clone was detected once. The chain carries TRBV28 and TRBJ1-6; perhaps TRBD1 as D (5 bases). Trimming cost V 5 bases and J 0 bases, with 14 bases left between them. This CDR3 is built from 17 residues. Per germline, CDR1 MDHEN and CDR2 SYDVKM. CDR3 in DNA: TGTGCCAGCAGTCGGACATCAGGTAGCTCCTATAATTCACCCCTCCACTTT. This translates into CASSRTSGSSYNSPLHF.

V is TRBV12-5 and J is TRBJ1-2; tentative D call: TRBD1 (5 bases). The V gene lost 0 bases and the J gene lost 10 bases, with 12 bases spanning the gap. The CDR3 runs 13 residues. Germline V CDR1 and CDR2: LGHNT, FRNRAP. CDR3 protein: CASGLVQAVTYTF. The CDR3, as DNA: TGTGCTAGTGGTTTGGTACAGGCGGTAACCTACACCTTC.

V usage is TRBV5-1 and J usage is TRBJ2-7; possibly TRBD1 for D (6 bases). CDR1 and CDR2 from the germline V gene are SGHRS and YFSETQ. CDR3 size: 15 residues. The germline V and J ends were trimmed by 0 bases and 0 bases, with 10 bases remaining between them. DNA of the CDR3: TGCGCCAGCAGCTTGGTAGGGGGATTCTCCTACGAGCAGTACTTC. As protein: CASSLVGGFSYEQYF. The full variable domain, in which reference TRBV5-1 and TRBJ2-7 provide the parts outside the CDR3, is KAGVTQTPRYLIKTRGQQVTLSCSPISGHRSVSWYQQTPGQGLQFLFEYFSETQRNKGNFPGRFSGRQFSNSRSEMNVSTLELGDSALYLCASSLVGGFSYEQYFGPGTRLTVT.

The gene calls are TRBV11-1 and TRBJ2-1; the D gene is possibly TRBD2 (5 bases). Germline lookup yields CDR1 SGHAT and CDR2 FQDESV (reference sequence). V was trimmed by 5 bases and J by 7 bases, leaving 18 bases between them. CDR3 length equals 15 residues. The CDR3 reads CASSPEGLVRNEQFF. CDR3 sequence (DNA): TGTGCCAGCAGCCCCGAGGGTCTAGTTAGAAATGAGCAGTTCTTC.

The chain links TRBV5-1 to TRBJ2-7, with D possibly being TRBD1 (6 bases). Trimming shortened V by 0 bases and J by 5 bases, and 12 bases separated the two germline ends. The length of the CDR3 is 14 residues. The germline CDR1 and CDR2 sequences are SGHRS and YFSETQ. The DNA of the CDR3 is TGCGCCAGCAGCTTGGCGGTGGGGGCGAACGAGCAGTACTTC. Protein: CASSLAVGANEQYF.

The J gene is TRBJ1-5, the V gene TRBV4-2; tentatively, D is TRBD1 (6 bases). V was clipped by 2 bases and J by 1 base, with 6 bases between them. CDR1 and CDR2 from the germline V gene are LGHNA and YNFKEQ. CDR3 length: 14 residues. CDR3 sequence reads: CASSQQGSNQPQHF. Here the CDR3 DNA reads TGTGCCAGCAGCCAACAGGGGAGCAATCAGCCCCAGCATTTT.

V is TRBV29-1 and J is TRBJ1-1; the match to TRBD1 covers 10 bases. Germline CDR1 and CDR2: SQVTM and ANQGSEA. The CDR3 spans 13 residues. The trim removed 7 bases at V and 1 base at J, leaving 3 bases unmatched. The CDR3 region has the DNA TGCAGCGCGGGACAGGGGAGGAACACTGAAGCTTTCTTT. Translating gives CSAGQGRNTEAFF.

J is TRBJ1-2 and V is TRBV6-1; D gene ambiguous. Trimming removed 1 base from V and 5 bases from J, with 17 bases in between. This CDR3 is 16 amino acids long. Germline-derived CDR1 and CDR2 are MNHNS and SASEGT. The CDR3 bases are TGTGCCAGCAGTGAAGGGTGGCCCCGATCGATATATGGCTACACCTTC. Amino acid sequence: CASSEGWPRSIYGYTF.

The chain combines TRBV19 with TRBJ1-2; D perhaps matches TRBD1 (5 bases). The CDR3 extends over 13 amino acids. The V gene's germline CDR1 is LNHDA and CDR2 SQIVND (reference sequence). V gave up 5 bases and J gave up 4 bases, with 11 bases separating them. CDR3 in amino acids: CASSVDSLYGYTF. The DNA for the CDR3 is TGTGCCAGTAGTGTCGACAGCCTCTATGGCTACACCTTC.

The chain recombines TRBV24-1 with TRBJ2-5; 9 bases line up with TRBD2. The germline V gene has CDR1 KGHDR and CDR2 SFDVKD. This CDR3 region has 16 residues. V shed 0 bases and J 3 bases; nucleotides not matched to a gene: 4. The CDR3 reads CATSDLGLAGKETQYF. CDR3 bases: TGTGCCACCAGTGATTTGGGTCTAGCGGGAAAAGAGACCCAGTACTTC.